This T cell receptor (beta chain) originates from a study of technical replicates of blood from a handful of donors. Libraries were prepared by immunoSEQ multiplex PCR; TCRdb keeps only in-frame clonotypes and omits some of them. Among some 73,000 clones listed, 85% to 95% were seen once. The germline CDR1 and CDR2 sequences are SEHNR and FQNEAQ (reference sequence). After removal of 5 bases from V and 0 bases from J, the junction contained 8 bases not matched to a gene. CDR3 length: 16 residues. This rearrangement joins TRBV7-9 to TRBJ1-1, with 8 positions matching TRBD1. The origin of this receptor is a human donor in good health. Some clones in this sample may be carry-over from other donors' samples. Source material: PBMCs. CDR3 sequence (DNA): TGTGCCAGCAGCCTAAGGACAGGGCTTATGAACACTGAAGCTTTCTTT. It translates to CASSLRTGLMNTEAFF.